This T cell receptor beta chain originates from a study of blood T cell repertoires in COVID-19. In the study overall: PBMCs, B-cell-depleted T cells, or T cells provided the cDNA or gDNA that made up the material.

Assay: immunoSEQ multiplex PCR; the TCRdb copy retains only in-frame clones and omits some. The data show 140,000 to 150,000 clones, roughly 84% seen once. Participants came from roughly 23 US areas, aged about 18 to 95 years. The junction had 13 bases not matched to a gene; V was cut back by 4 bases and J by 4 bases. The CDR3 runs 17 residues. This clone was seen a few times. This chain joins TRBV23-1 and TRBJ2-7, with TRBD1 identical over 10 bases. TRBV23-1 qualifies as an ORF whose function is uncertain. The source is a woman between 50 and 59 years old who had been exposed to COVID-19. The sequencing input was PBMCs or T cells enriched from blood (not recorded which). The CDR3 DNA reads TGCGCCAGCAGTCGGGACGACAAGGACAGGGGGAGGTACGAGCAGTACTTC. Its protein product is CASSRDDKDRGRYEQYF.